Presented here are 3 T cell receptor beta chains from one specimen sequenced in a study of shared clonotypes between healthy human individuals. Data came from immunoSEQ multiplex PCR; TCRdb stores just in-frame clones and leaves some out. The sample carries about 2 million clones, 85% to 95% recorded once. The sequenced material came from naive CD4+ T cells sorted from blood. Subset noted: CD45RA+ positively selected. The origin of the receptors is a man between 18 and 35 years old in good health.

V is TRBV13 and J is TRBJ2-7; a weak D match, TRBD2 (6 bases). Trimming shortened V by 5 bases and J by 0 bases, and 17 bases separated the two germline ends. Looked up from germline, CDR1 is PRHDT and CDR2 is FYEKMQ (reference sequence). The CDR3 consists of 16 residues. Here the CDR3 DNA reads TGTGCCAGCAGCGAAGGGGACTCTTGGAGCTCCTACGAGCAGTACTTC. Translated, it gives CASSEGDSWSSYEQYF.

This rearrangement joins TRBV14 to TRBJ1-2; weak D call: TRBD1 (5 bases). Trimming shortened V by 0 bases and J by 4 bases, and 12 bases separated the two germline ends. This CDR3 has 15 amino acids. Germline-derived CDR1 and CDR2 are SGHDN and FVKESK. The CDR3 DNA sequence: TGTGCCAGCAGCCAAGAATCTGGGACTGGCTATGGCTACACCTTC. It codes for CASSQESGTGYGYTF.

The chain employs TRBV30 and TRBJ1-2; TRBD1 agrees at 7 bases. The CDR3 length is 13 residues. After removal of 0 bases from V and 4 bases from J, the junction contained 2 bases not matched to a gene. The germline V gene encodes CDR1 GTSNPN and CDR2 SVGIG (reference sequence). CDR3 sequence reads: CAWSVRDSYGYTF. The DNA of the CDR3 is TGTGCCTGGAGTGTAAGGGACAGCTATGGCTACACCTTC. Drawing the rest from reference TRBV30 and TRBJ1-2, the complete variable domain is SQTIHQWPATLVQPVGSPLSLECTVEGTSNPNLYWYRQAAGRGLQLLFYSVGIGQISSEVPQNLSASRPQDRQFILSSKKLLLSDSGFYLCAWSVRDSYGYTFGSGTRLTVV.